This T cell receptor (beta chain) was documented in a study of response to subunit inactivated influenza vaccine. Each CDR3 protein gets one entry after TCRdb re-called the RT-PCR reads with MiXCR. The sample carries hundreds of thousands of distinct CDR3 sequences, 15% to 18% recorded once. Study observations and caveats: The authors suggested that few new T cells are recruited per seasonal influenza vaccination.

Germline lookup yields CDR1 MDHEN and CDR2 SYDVKM. V was clipped by 3 bases and J by 6 bases, with 9 bases between them. This CDR3 region has 13 residues. Comments on this clonotype: What it recognizes is unknown.

The sample was PBMCs from blood, taken roughly 12 days after vaccination. V is TRBV28 and J is TRBJ2-4; D may be TRBD1 (6 bases). This TCR came from a man between 50 and 59 years old who received an inactivated influenza vaccine. The CDR3 region is CASSFSGVNIQYF. The CDR3 DNA reads TGTGCCAGCAGTTTCTCAGGGGTAAACATTCAGTACTTC.